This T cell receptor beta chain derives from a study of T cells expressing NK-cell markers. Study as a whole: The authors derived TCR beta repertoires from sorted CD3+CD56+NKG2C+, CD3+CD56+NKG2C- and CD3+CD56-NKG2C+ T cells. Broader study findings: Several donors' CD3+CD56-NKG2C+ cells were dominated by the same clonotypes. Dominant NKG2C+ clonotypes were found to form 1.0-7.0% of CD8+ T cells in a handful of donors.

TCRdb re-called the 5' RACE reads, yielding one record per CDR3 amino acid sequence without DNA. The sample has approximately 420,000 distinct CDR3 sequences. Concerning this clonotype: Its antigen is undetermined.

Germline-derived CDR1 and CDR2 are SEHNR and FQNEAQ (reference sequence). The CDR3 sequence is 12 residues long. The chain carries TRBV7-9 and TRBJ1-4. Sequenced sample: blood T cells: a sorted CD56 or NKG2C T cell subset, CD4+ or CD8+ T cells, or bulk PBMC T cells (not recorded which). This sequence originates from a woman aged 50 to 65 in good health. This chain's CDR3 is CASSLERTRLFF.